The rows below give T cell receptor beta chains drawn from one sample of a study of beta chain features in type 1 diabetes. The method was immunoSEQ multiplex PCR; TCRdb's version includes in-frame clones alone and lacks a portion of them. Counted here are about 40,000 clones, about 65% occurring once; the ten biggest clones make up around 2%. Sequenced input: Tregs from blood. The receptors originated from a woman in her thirties in good health. CDR3s include the opening cysteine and the closing phenylalanine or tryptophan. The D gene is left open where the match is weak. Where a row states a size, it is once, few, many or the class of an expanded clone; other rows omit it.

size: few
J: TRBJ2-1
D: TRBD2
V: TRBV30
CDR3: CAFTSGVYNEQFF
DNA: TGTGCCTTTACTAGCGGGGTATACAATGAGCAGTTCTTC

size: .
J: TRBJ2-2
D: TRBD1
V: TRBV10-3
CDR3: CAIEQGARTGELFF
DNA: TGTGCCATCGAACAGGGGGCGCGCACCGGGGAGCTGTTTTTT

size: .
J: TRBJ2-3
D: .
V: TRBV7-8
CDR3: CASSLAAWDTQYF
DNA: TGTGCCAGCAGCTTAGCGGCATGGGATACGCAGTATTTT

size: .
J: TRBJ2-1
D: TRBD2
V: TRBV5-1
CDR3: CASSLGRLAGVGEQFF
DNA: TGCGCCAGCAGCTTGGGTCGACTAGCGGGAGTAGGCGAGCAGTTCTTC

size: .
J: TRBJ2-2
D: .
V: TRBV28
CDR3: CASSFPSTGELFF
DNA: TGTGCCAGCAGTTTCCCCAGCACCGGGGAGCTGTTTTTT

size: .
J: TRBJ2-3
D: .
V: TRBV29-1
CDR3: CSVTNTDTQYF
DNA: TGCAGCGTTACTAACACAGATACGCAGTATTTT

size: .
J: TRBJ2-6
D: .
V: TRBV27
CDR3: CASSRYGANVLTF
DNA: TGTGCCAGCAGCCGGTACGGGGCCAACGTCCTGACTTTC

size: .
J: TRBJ1-5
D: .
V: TRBV7-5
CDR3: CARSLVEHRGRGPQHF
DNA: TGTGCCAGAAGCTTGGTCGAGCACAGGGGCCGAGGGCCCCAGCATTTT

size: .
J: TRBJ2-3
D: TRBD2
V: TRBV7-2
CDR3: CASSLAFGLAGGDTQYF
DNA: TGTGCCAGCAGCTTAGCGTTTGGACTAGCGGGAGGTGATACGCAGTATTTT

size: few
J: TRBJ2-3
D: .
V: TRBV7-2
CDR3: CASSFNTDTQYF
DNA: TGTGCCAGCAGCTTCAATACAGATACGCAGTATTTT